Listed below are T cell receptor beta chains from one sample, sequenced in a study of technical replicates of blood from a handful of donors. TCRdb keeps only in-frame clones here, not all; method: immunoSEQ multiplex PCR. This sample has 12,000 or so clones; 80% to 90% occur once, and the top ten carry roughly an eighth. The sample taken for sequencing was PBMCs. These receptors were taken from a human donor in good health. Each CDR3 is given with its conserved first and last residue.

CASSLGQPNEKLFF	TRBJ1-4	TRBV5-1
CASRPSKTRGYTF	TRBJ1-2	TRBV28
CASSAQTGQSYEQYF	TRBJ2-7	TRBV11-2
CASSRTGGSNQPQHF	TRBJ1-5	TRBV7-9
CASTGGGPPHQPQHF	TRBJ1-5	TRBV19
CATSRDLGGQPQHF	TRBJ1-5	TRBV15
CASSFPRTTPYEQYF	TRBJ2-7	TRBV28
CASALDGRGEKLFF	TRBJ1-4	TRBV10-2
CASSPTGTGRLRAFGYTF	TRBJ1-2	TRBV7-6
CASSLLAGLAEEQFF	TRBJ2-1	TRBV11-2
CASSWGLAGSYNEQFF	TRBJ2-1	TRBV5-1
CSVARQTLYEQYF	TRBJ2-7	TRBV29-1
CASSIDIGQSNQPQHF	TRBJ1-5	TRBV19
CSASLTGELFF	TRBJ2-2	TRBV20-1
CASSESTGGLRTEAFF	TRBJ1-1	TRBV2
CASSLGTVNTEAFF	TRBJ1-1	TRBV5-1
CASSPLGANQDTQYF	TRBJ2-3	TRBV18
CASSRPGTDQETQYF	TRBJ2-5	TRBV5-1
CASSPMTSGTLEQYF	TRBJ2-7	TRBV19
CASSRTAEAFF	TRBJ1-1	TRBV6-1
CASKLDAGMNTEAFF	TRBJ1-1	TRBV5-1
CASSMQLTGSGNTIYF	TRBJ1-3	TRBV7-9
CASSETRTGRRSEQFF	TRBJ2-1	TRBV6-1
CASSYSSSRVTGELFF	TRBJ2-2	TRBV6-6
CASSLGQRGADTQYF	TRBJ2-3	TRBV5-1
CASSDGTSSSYEQYF	TRBJ2-7	TRBV5-1
CASSLGTGDYGYTF	TRBJ1-2	TRBV13
CASSDRPDRDATNEKLFF	TRBJ1-4	TRBV9
CATSREGTGEQYF	TRBJ2-7	TRBV15
CAWKRQADTEAFF	TRBJ1-1	TRBV30
CASSEIAEYYEQYF	TRBJ2-7	TRBV2
CASRYSRGGNTEAFF	TRBJ1-1	TRBV6-5
CASSYSAQSGNTIYF	TRBJ1-3	TRBV6-6
CASSPTPLVNQETQYF	TRBJ2-5	TRBV27
CASSPRQVNTEAFF	TRBJ1-1	TRBV18
CASGLEFTIYF	TRBJ1-3	TRBV12-5
CATSRDAGQGTSSYNEQFF	TRBJ2-1	TRBV15
CASSLSPKTSSGNTIYF	TRBJ1-3	TRBV5-1
CASSEAAIGGNQYF	TRBJ2-5	TRBV6-1
CASSRTHQETQYF	TRBJ2-5	TRBV10-1
CASSLVSGAGELFF	TRBJ2-2	TRBV7-9
CASSVTASLGEQYF	TRBJ2-7	TRBV2
CASSLAGGQGSYEQYF	TRBJ2-7	TRBV5-4
CASSEASSGANVLTF	TRBJ2-6	TRBV6-1
CASSSGLAGSKTDTQYF	TRBJ2-3	TRBV11-3
CASSYSGQGNYGYTF	TRBJ1-2	TRBV6-6
CASSLGQRNTEAFF	TRBJ1-1	TRBV5-5
CASTHTYEQYF	TRBJ2-7	TRBV6-1
CASTLLTSTYTDTQYF	TRBJ2-3	TRBV13
CASRLTGELFF	TRBJ2-2	TRBV5-1
CASSSGRLANTGELFF	TRBJ2-2	TRBV5-1